What follows describes a single T cell receptor (beta chain). The CDR3 extends over 15 amino acids. The germline CDR1 and CDR2 sequences are SNHLY and FYNNEI. With 3 bases removed from V and 0 bases from J, the gap between germline ends came to 9 bases. Clones were sequenced by immunoSEQ multiplex PCR, and TCRdb holds only the in-frame ones, with some missing. The sample contains 84,000 or so clones, approximately 88% of which appear only once. The data derive from a study of T cell responses to AZD1222 COVID-19 vaccine. The sample was peripheral blood, taken on day 0 of AZD1222 vaccination. This chain uses TRBV2 with TRBJ1-5; D is uncertain. The sequence derives from an adult in good health. The CDR3 nucleotides are TGTGCCAGCAGTGATCGGTCCCTTAGCAATCAGCCCCAGCATTTT. Translated: CASSDRSLSNQPQHF.